Presented here are 13 T cell receptor beta chains from one specimen sequenced in a study of T cells in Graves' hyperthyroidism and ophthalmopathy. Amplification of TCR beta CDR3 regions was performed using RNA transcripts as template. The TCR CDR3 was amplified in a first-round RT-PCR using the HTBI primer set. TCRdb redid the calling of the multiplex PCR reads with MiXCR, one entry per CDR3 protein. The sample holds 350,000 to 400,000 distinct CDR3 sequences; approximately 15% are singletons and the top ten take approximately 10%. The sample comprised blood. Every receptor here comes from a woman aged 55-69 years with Graves' hyperthyroidism.

This clonotype has ten or more counts. This chain links TRBV6-1 with TRBJ1-5; D gene unclear. This CDR3 region has 16 residues. Trimming pared 1 base from V and 4 bases from J, leaving 14 bases between. The germline gives CDR1 MNHNS, CDR2 SASEGT. CDR3 nucleotides: TGTGCCAGCAGTGAAGTGGTAGCGGTTTTGAATCAGCCCCAGCATTTT. Protein sequence: CASSEVVAVLNQPQHF.

This clonotype was seen ten or more times. The chain uses TRBV2 and TRBJ1-1; no firm D call. The germline V and J ends were trimmed by 5 bases and 3 bases, with 10 bases remaining between them. The CDR3 has 13 residues. Germline V gives CDR1 SNHLY, CDR2 FYNNEI. The CDR3 is CASSMSLDTEAFF. DNA for the CDR3: TGTGCCAGCAGTATGAGTCTGGACACTGAAGCTTTCTTT.

This clonotype was observed a handful of times. The chain employs TRBV7-3 and TRBJ2-7, with 12 bases lining up with TRBD1. Trimming cost V 1 base and J 7 bases; bases outside gene matches: 8. The CDR3 contains 16 residues. Germline values: CDR1 SGHTA, CDR2 FQGTGA. Here the CDR3 DNA reads TGTGCCAGCAGCTTAAGACCGGGACAGGGGGCGGGGGAGCAGTACTTC. It yields the protein CASSLRPGQGAGEQYF.

The chain carries TRBV5-1 and TRBJ1-1; a weak D match, TRBD1 (6 bases). V shed 5 bases and J shed 11 bases, with 22 bases lying between them. The CDR3 is made up of 14 amino acids. The V gene's germline CDR1 is SGHRS and CDR2 YFSETQ. DNA of the CDR3: TGCGCCAGCAGAACAACGAACAGGGATTTTTTGGCTTTCTTT. Its protein product is CASRTTNRDFLAFF.

This clonotype was picked up many times. J is TRBJ1-5 and V is TRBV15, with D uncertain. Trimming took off 0 bases at V and 6 bases at J, with 6 bases between the two ends. The length of the CDR3 is 13 residues. Germline V CDR1 and CDR2: LNHNV, YYDKDF (reference sequence). The CDR3 loop is CATSREGGQPQHF. In DNA, the CDR3 is TGTGCCACCAGCAGAGAGGGCGGTCAGCCCCAGCATTTT.

This clonotype was counted only a few times. A read error is possible here, since a much larger clone lies one base away. The chain joins TRBV11-3 to TRBJ2-3; D could derive from TRBD1 or TRBD2 (5 bases each). The CDR3 contains 15 residues. Between the trimmed V and J ends, which lost 1 base and 2 bases, there was a span of 10 bases. CDR1 is SGHNT, CDR2 YENEEA, per germline. The CDR3 here is CASSLAGQVTDTQYF. CDR3 bases: TGTGCCAGCAGCTTAGCGGGGCAGGTCACAGATACGCAGTATTTT.

The rearrangement joins TRBV19 to TRBJ1-1; 9 bases match TRBD1. J was trimmed by 7 bases and V by 7 bases; bases with no gene match: 10. The CDR3 is made up of 14 amino acids. Germline values: CDR1 LNHDA, CDR2 SQIVND (reference sequence). The CDR3 loop reads CASINTGGVVEAFF. The CDR3 nucleotides are TGTGCCAGTATTAATACAGGGGGCGTCGTTGAAGCTTTCTTT.

With respect to this clonotype: Possible read error: a much larger clone is one base away. The chain employs TRBV5-6 and TRBJ2-3; D is unresolved. The germline V gene has CDR1 SGHDT and CDR2 YYEEEE. V was cut by 3 bases and J by 2 bases, with 10 bases left in between. The CDR3 spans 14 residues. CDR3 DNA: TGTGCCAGCAGCTCACCAGCGAACACAGATACGCAGTATTTT. It yields the protein CASSSPANTDTQYF.

The V gene is TRBV27, the J gene TRBJ1-5; possibly TRBD1 for D (5 bases). This CDR3 comprises 18 residues. The germline CDR1 and CDR2 sequences are MNHEY and SMNVEV (reference sequence). V lost 6 bases and J lost 1, with 22 bases in between. The CDR3: CASSKYYFGTSSNQPQHF. For the CDR3, the DNA is TGTGCCAGCAGCAAATATTACTTCGGGACGTCAAGCAATCAGCCCCAGCATTTT.

This clonotype was counted many times. The CDR3 sequence is CASRGSGLVYEQYF. CDR3 coding DNA: TGTGCCAGCAGAGGCTCCGGACTAGTGTACGAGCAGTACTTC. The chain uses TRBV28 and TRBJ2-7; 7 bases map to TRBD2. There are 14 residues in the CDR3. Trimming removed 6 bases from V and 4 bases from J; junction bases left unmatched: 9. Germline V gives CDR1 MDHEN, CDR2 SYDVKM.

The table lists this clonotype with many counts. This rearrangement joins TRBV7-3 to TRBJ2-3; D possibly corresponds to TRBD1 (6 bases). Between the trimmed V and J ends, which lost 0 bases and 0 bases, there was a span of 7 bases. CDR1 SGHTA and CDR2 FQGTGA come from the germline V gene. The CDR3 runs to 15 residues. The chain's CDR3 is CASSLTGQSTDTQYF. The CDR3 DNA follows: TGTGCCAGCAGCTTAACTGGACAGAGCACAGATACGCAGTATTTT.

This clonotype has a count of ten or more. The chain couples TRBV18 to TRBJ1-1; D remains ambiguous. CDR1 and CDR2 from the germline V gene are KGHSH and LQKENI. Deletions cut 6 bases from V and 8 bases from J, with 13 bases between. CDR3 length equals 12 residues. This CDR3 is CASSLFVGEAFF. The DNA for the CDR3 is TGTGCCAGCTCCCTTTTCGTAGGAGAAGCTTTCTTT.

The genes are TRBV10-3 and TRBJ1-5, with 7 bases identical to TRBD1. V shed 0 bases, J shed 5 bases, and the junction held 4 bases outside the gene matches. CDR1 ENHRY and CDR2 SYGVKD come from the germline V gene. The CDR3 runs to 15 residues. For the CDR3, the DNA is TGTGCCATCAGTGAGTCAGAGGGGGCACATCAGCCCCAGCATTTT. Protein: CAISESEGAHQPQHF.